These 20 T cell receptor beta chains were sequenced from one sample in a study of shared clonotypes between healthy human individuals. The data were produced by immunoSEQ multiplex PCR, yet TCRdb's version contains in-frame clones alone and is incomplete. The sample yields roughly 500,000 clones, 81% seen once. The sample consisted of PBMCs. Receptor source: a woman aged 40 to 50 in good health. Some clones in this sample may be carry-over from other donors' samples.

Concerning this clone itself: A read error is likely here: a far larger clone is one base away. The rearrangement uses TRBV6-5 and TRBJ2-5; 13 nucleotides agree with TRBD2. Trimming at V came to 6 bases and at J to 8 bases, leaving 6 bases not matched to a gene. Germline V gene sequence: CDR1 MNHEY, CDR2 SVGAGI. There are 14 residues in the CDR3. The CDR3 sequence: CASSRLAGGDTQYF. For the CDR3, the DNA is TGTGCCAGCAGCCGACTAGCGGGAGGAGATACCCAGTACTTC.

The rearrangement uses TRBV28 and TRBJ2-6; 10 nucleotides line up with TRBD1. Germline V lookup: CDR1 MDHEN, CDR2 SYDVKM. The V and J ends lost 7 bases and 0 bases, in that order; junction bases with no gene match: 6. The CDR3 length is 17 residues. This CDR3 is CASTLDRGSSGANVLTF. The CDR3 coding sequence is TGTGCCAGCACCCTGGACAGGGGGAGCTCTGGGGCCAACGTCCTGACTTTC.

Notes on this clone: A read error may explain this, as a much larger clone is one base away. This rearrangement joins TRBV9 to TRBJ2-7; D tentatively fits TRBD1 or TRBD2 (6 bases each). This CDR3 is built from 15 residues. The germline V gene has CDR1 SGDLS and CDR2 YYNGEE. V dropped 2 bases and J dropped 7 bases, with 19 bases sitting between them. DNA of the CDR3: TGTGCCAGCAGCGTGGGGGGCAGCCCTTCAAGGGAGCAGTACTTC. Translation gives CASSVGGSPSREQYF.

This clone has more than one count but fewer than ten. The chain uses TRBV30 and TRBJ2-7; no reliable D call. The CDR3 has 13 residues. Germline-derived CDR1 and CDR2 are GTSNPN and SVGIG (reference sequence). Trimming took 1 base from V and 3 from J, leaving 10 bases between them. The CDR3 loop reads CAWSDGSNYEQYF. In DNA form, the CDR3 reads TGTGCCTGGAGTGATGGTTCGAACTACGAGCAGTACTTC.

The chain has TRBV11-3 and TRBJ2-6; no definite D call. The CDR3 is made up of 16 amino acids. Trimming removed 4 bases at V and 0 bases at J, with 10 bases between. From germline, CDR1 is SGHNT and CDR2 YENEEA. CDR3 loop: CASSSRTGSGANVLTF. CDR3 DNA: TGTGCCAGCAGCTCGAGGACGGGCTCTGGGGCCAACGTCCTGACTTTC. The full variable domain, its missing parts supplied by reference TRBV11-3 and TRBJ2-6, is EAGVVQSPRYKIIEKKQPVAFWCNPISGHNTLYWYLQNLGQGPELLIRYENEEAVDDSQLPKDRFSAERLKGVDSTLKIQPAELGDSAVYLCASSSRTGSGANVLTFGAGSRLTVL.

The J gene is TRBJ2-7, the V gene TRBV5-1; TRBD1 aligns across 9 bases. Germline CDR1 is SGHRS and CDR2 is YFSETQ. Trimming cost V 3 bases and J 3 bases; bases outside gene matches: 4. CDR3 length: 14 residues. CDR3 in amino acids: CASSWDREFYEQYF. The CDR3 coding sequence is TGCGCCAGCAGCTGGGACAGGGAATTCTACGAGCAGTACTTC. The full variable domain, its missing parts supplied by reference TRBV5-1 and TRBJ2-7, is KAGVTQTPRYLIKTRGQQVTLSCSPISGHRSVSWYQQTPGQGLQFLFEYFSETQRNKGNFPGRFSGRQFSNSRSEMNVSTLELGDSALYLCASSWDREFYEQYFGPGTRLTVT.

The V call is TRBV7-8, the J call TRBJ2-1; D not resolved. CDR3 length equals 12 residues. V lost 5 bases and J lost 8, with 10 bases in between. Germline lookup yields CDR1 SGHVS and CDR2 FQNEAQ. CDR3 bases: TGTGCCAGCAGCCTGAGTTGGGATGAGCAGTTCTTC. Its protein product is CASSLSWDEQFF.

About this clone itself: This is likely an artifact of a read error, given a far larger clone one base away. This sequence joins TRBV9 and TRBJ1-1; no clear D gene. The CDR3 is 15 residues long. CDR1 and CDR2 (germline): SGDLS, YYNGEE. The CDR3 reads CASSPRPGLNTESFF. Written as DNA, the CDR3 is TGTGCCAGCAGCCCTCGCCCCGGGCTGAACACTGAATCTTTCTTT. Based on the CDR3 plus reference TRBV9 and TRBJ1-1, the full variable domain is DSGVTQTPKHLITATGQRVTLRCSPRSGDLSVYWYQQSLDQGLQFLIQYYNGEERAKGNILERFSAQQFPDLHSELNLSSLELGDSALYFCASSPRPGLNTESFFGQGTRLTVV.

The V call is TRBV27, the J call TRBJ2-7; 9 nucleotides match TRBD1. The length of the CDR3 is 16 residues. CDR1 and CDR2 (germline): MNHEY, SMNVEV (reference sequence). The junction had 12 bases not matched to a gene; V was cut back by 6 bases and J by 3 bases. The CDR3 here is CASRDRGVLRNYEQYF. The CDR3 DNA follows: TGTGCCAGCAGGGACAGGGGAGTTTTGCGCAACTACGAGCAGTACTTC.

In regard to this clone: This may be a read error: a much more frequent sequence differs by one nucleotide. The same CDR3 can be traced to other DNA sequences in this sample. The chain employs TRBV19 and TRBJ2-7; 10 bases map to TRBD2. The CDR3 covers 14 residues. CDR1 LNHDA and CDR2 SQIVND come from the germline V gene (reference sequence). J lost 4 bases, V lost 4 bases, and 4 bases had no gene match. The CDR3 sequence is CASSTPGLAYEQYF. As DNA, the CDR3 is TGTGCCAGTAGTACTCCGGGACTAGCGTACGAGCAGTACTTC.

The table lists this clone with a count of one. The chain uses TRBV10-2 and TRBJ2-3; D possibly corresponds to TRBD1 (6 bases). Trimming took 3 bases from V and 0 from J, leaving 13 bases between them. CDR1 is WSHSY, CDR2 SAAADI, per germline. The CDR3 is 16 residues long. CDR3 in amino acids: CASSDQGKASTDTQYF. The CDR3 DNA is TGCGCCAGCAGTGACCAGGGGAAGGCTAGCACAGATACGCAGTATTTT.

As regards this clone: A far larger clone lies a single base away; this is likely a read error. The chain couples TRBV30 to TRBJ2-7; 9 nucleotides line up with TRBD2. With V trimmed by 2 bases and J by 1 base, 9 bases remained unmatched. The CDR3 is 16 residues long. CDR1 is GTSNPN, CDR2 SVGIG, per germline (reference sequence). The CDR3 nucleotides are TGTGCCTGGAGTATATATGTGACTAGCGGTTCCTACGAGCAGTACTTC. Its translation: CAWSIYVTSGSYEQYF.

Details on this clone: A far larger clone differs by one base, so this is likely a read error. The gene calls are TRBV15 and TRBJ2-7; 9 nucleotides line up with TRBD1. Germline CDR1 and CDR2: LNHNV and YYDKDF (reference sequence). This CDR3 is built from 17 residues. The CDR3 spells CATSRDLIGQGTYEQCF. The CDR3 DNA reads as TGTGCCACCAGCAGAGATCTCATCGGACAGGGGACCTACGAGCAGTGCTTC.

V and J are TRBV28 and TRBJ1-2; no clear D. This CDR3 region has 15 residues. Trimming stripped 10 bases from V and 4 bases from J, with 22 bases between. Germline V gene data show CDR1 as MDHEN and CDR2 as SYDVKM. The CDR3 sequence: CATFQVREDPYGYTF. The CDR3 coding sequence is TGTGCCACCTTCCAGGTGAGGGAGGACCCCTATGGCTACACCTTC.

The chain recombines TRBV10-1 with TRBJ1-3; a weak D match, TRBD1 (5 bases). The V and J ends lost 9 bases and 0 bases respectively, with 27 bases between them. CDR1 and CDR2 (germline): WNHNN, SYGVQD (reference sequence). The CDR3 has 19 residues. CDR3 protein: CARNLRVDPQVDSGNTIYF. The CDR3 DNA sequence: TGCGCCAGGAACCTCAGGGTAGACCCACAAGTCGACTCTGGAAACACCATATATTTT.

The V gene is TRBV29-1, the J gene TRBJ2-1, with 7 bases lining up with TRBD1. The V and J ends lost 7 bases and 1 base, in that order; junction bases with no gene match: 4. Germline CDR1 and CDR2: SQVTM and ANQGSEA. The CDR3 covers 13 residues. CDR3 in amino acids: CSAGGQSYNEQFF. In DNA, the CDR3 is TGCAGCGCTGGGGGACAGTCCTACAATGAGCAGTTCTTC.

This chain connects TRBV10-3 to TRBJ2-3, with D possibly matching TRBD2 (6 bases). V dropped 2 bases and J dropped 1 base, with 13 bases sitting between them. The CDR3 is made up of 16 amino acids. The germline V gene has CDR1 ENHRY and CDR2 SYGVKD. The CDR3 sequence: CAISEVWGGGTDTQYF. The CDR3 DNA is TGTGCCATCAGTGAGGTCTGGGGAGGAGGCACAGATACGCAGTATTTT.

The J gene is TRBJ2-3, the V gene TRBV7-2; D is undetermined. Germline CDR1 is SGHTA and CDR2 is FQGNSA. The CDR3 runs 13 residues. V gave up 2 bases and J gave up 3 bases, with 6 bases separating them. CDR3 in DNA: TGTGCCAGCAGCTTAATCGATACAGATACGCAGTATTTT. It translates to CASSLIDTDTQYF.

This clone came up once. A read error is the likely source, as a far larger clone sits one nucleotide away. The missing conserved phenylalanine or tryptophan at the end of this CDR3 makes a read error likely. The CDR3 bases are TGCGCCAGCAGCCCGACAGGGGACCCCTACGAGCAGTACTTA. Translated, it gives CASSPTGDPYEQYL. V is TRBV5-1 and J is TRBJ2-7; 8 nucleotides line up with TRBD1. The CDR3 length is 14 residues. The V segment lost 4 bases and the J segment 2 bases; nucleotides outside the gene matches: 5. Germline V lookup: CDR1 SGHRS, CDR2 YFSETQ.

The gene calls are TRBV19 and TRBJ2-7; TRBD1 matches 7 bases. This CDR3 comprises 15 residues. With V trimmed by 6 bases and J by 3 bases, 11 bases remained unmatched. Germline CDR1 is LNHDA and CDR2 is SQIVND (reference sequence). The CDR3 spells CASSMETGRLYEQYF. The CDR3, as DNA: TGTGCCAGTAGCATGGAGACAGGGCGTCTCTACGAGCAGTACTTC.